Listed below are T cell receptor beta chains from one sample, sequenced in a study of PD-L1 blockade in urothelial cancer. Sequencing used immunoSEQ multiplex PCR; TCRdb keeps in-frame clones, though not all of them. Among 50,000 to 60,000 clones listed, 84% were seen once. The starting material was PBMCs, obtained around atezolizumab (anti-PD-L1) treatment. Every receptor here comes from a man aged 40-49 years with urothelial cancer. The CDR3 runs from the conserved cysteine through the conserved F or W. The D gene is left open where the match is weak. Only some rows state a clone size, as once, few, many or a class for expanded clones.

TRBJ1-5	TRBD1	once	TRBV18	TGTGCCAGCTCAGAACAGGGGAAGGGCAATCAGCCCCAGCATTTT	CASSEQGKGNQPQHF
TRBJ1-4	TRBD1	.	TRBV19	TGTGCCAGTAGTTTTACAGGGGACGAAAAACTGTTTTTT	CASSFTGDEKLFF
TRBJ2-1	TRBD2	.	TRBV7-6	TGTGCCAGCACCCGGACTAGCGGGATTAATGAGCAGTTCTTC	CASTRTSGINEQFF
TRBJ2-6	TRBD2	.	TRBV5-1	TGCGCCAGCAGCAGGACTAGCGGGTTATCTGGGGCCAACGTCCTGACTTTC	CASSRTSGLSGANVLTF
TRBJ1-3	TRBD1	.	TRBV4-1	TGCGCCAGCAGCCCCAGACAGGGCCCCTCGACCTCCTCTGGAAACACCATATATTTT	CASSPRQGPSTSSGNTIYF
TRBJ1-4	.	.	TRBV4-1	TGCGCCAGCAGCCAAGAGCGGGGGGGTCGCGAAAAGATACCAACTAATGAAAAACTGTTTTTT	CASSQERGGREKIPTNEKLFF
TRBJ1-5	TRBD1	.	TRBV28	TGTGCCAGCAGAGGGGACAGGGGAAGATATAGCAATCAGCCCCAGCATTTT	CASRGDRGRYSNQPQHF
TRBJ2-3	TRBD2	.	TRBV9	TGTGCCAGCAGCTCCCGCGGACTAGCGGGAGCGGATACGCAGTATTTT	CASSSRGLAGADTQYF
TRBJ1-1	.	.	TRBV7-9	TGTGCCAGCAGCTTAGACTACACTGAAGCTTTCTTT	CASSLDYTEAFF
TRBJ2-2	.	.	TRBV6-5	TGTGCCAGCAGCACCGGACACCCGACGGAGCTGTTTTTT	CASSTGHPTELFF
TRBJ1-4	TRBD1	.	TRBV6-5	TGTGCCAGCAGTCCCAGGGGGATTTCGCAAAAACTGTTTTTT	CASSPRGISQKLFF
TRBJ1-4	TRBD1	few	TRBV7-8	TGTGCCAGCAGCGTAAACAGGGGTCCTAATGAAAAACTGTTTTTT	CASSVNRGPNEKLFF
TRBJ1-4	.	.	TRBV9	TGTGCCAGCAGCGGGGGGGGGCTAGAAGAAAAACTGTTTTTT	CASSGGGLEEKLFF
TRBJ2-7	.	.	TRBV21-1	TGTGCCAGCATCCCCGACAGTATTCCCTACGAGCAGTACTTC	CASIPDSIPYEQYF
TRBJ2-7	.	.	TRBV5-1	TGCGCCAGCAGCTTCGGAGGTCCCCAAAGCGAGCAGTACTTC	CASSFGGPQSEQYF
TRBJ2-2	.	.	TRBV18	TGTGCCAGCTCACCAAGAGGGAGCGGGGAGCTGTTTTTT	CASSPRGSGELFF
TRBJ1-2	.	.	TRBV25-1	TGTGCCAGCAGTGAATATGAGCTGTTCTATGGCTACACCTTC	CASSEYELFYGYTF
TRBJ1-2	TRBD1	.	TRBV12-5	TGTGCTAGTGGTTGGGGGACAGGGGGCGCTTACTATGGCTACACCTTC	CASGWGTGGAYYGYTF
TRBJ1-4	.	.	TRBV14	TGTGCCAGCAGCCAAACCCCCATTTACAGGACAAGGGAACTGTTTTTT	CASSQTPIYRTRELFF
TRBJ1-3	TRBD1	.	TRBV7-9	TGTGCCAGCAGCTTGGGGGACAGGGTGACAAACACCATATATTTT	CASSLGDRVTNTIYF
TRBJ1-2	.	.	TRBV27	TGTGCCAGCAGTTTTGCGGGGGAGTATGGCTACACCTTC	CASSFAGEYGYTF
TRBJ1-5	TRBD1	.	TRBV6-6	TGTGCCAGCAACAATGTGGGGACAGAGAATCAGCCCCAGCATTTT	CASNNVGTENQPQHF
TRBJ2-7	.	.	TRBV4-3	TGCGCCAGCAGCCAAGCCACCGGGACATTCTCCTACGAGCAGTACTTC	CASSQATGTFSYEQYF
TRBJ1-2	TRBD1	once	TRBV14	TGTGCCAGCAGCCTCACAGGGGTCGGCTATGGCTACACCTTC	CASSLTGVGYGYTF
TRBJ2-1	TRBD1	.	TRBV6-5	TGTGCCAGCGTGGGGACAGACAATGAGCAGTTCTTC	CASVGTDNEQFF
TRBJ2-2	.	.	TRBV6-1	TGTGCCAGCAGTGAAAGAGAGACCGGGGAGCTGTTTTTT	CASSERETGELFF
TRBJ1-2	.	.	TRBV6-5	TGTGCCAGCAGTGGACAGTCCGGGGGGCGCTACACCTTC	CASSGQSGGRYTF
TRBJ2-1	TRBD1	.	TRBV7-8	TGTGCCAGCAGCCGGGACAGGGGGAGGTTCAATGAGCAGTTCTTC	CASSRDRGRFNEQFF
TRBJ2-5	.	once	TRBV11-2	TGTGCCAGCAGCTCCAACCAGGCGGGATGGCAGACCCAGTACTTC	CASSSNQAGWQTQYF
TRBJ1-1	.	.	TRBV7-8	TGTGCCAGCAGCACAGGGAACACTGAAGCTTTCTTT	CASSTGNTEAFF
TRBJ1-5	TRBD1	.	TRBV29-1	TGCAGCGTTAAAGGGACAGGGTCCAATCAGCCCCAGCATTTT	CSVKGTGSNQPQHF
TRBJ2-7	TRBD2	.	TRBV6-5	TGTGCCACAAAGCCGGGACTAGGTACCTACGAGCAGTACTTC	CATKPGLGTYEQYF
TRBJ1-5	.	.	TRBV5-4	TGTGCCAGCAGCTTGGACAGGAGCAATCAGCCCCAGCATTTT	CASSLDRSNQPQHF
TRBJ2-7	TRBD1	.	TRBV19	TGTGCCAGTAGTATTCGACAGGGTTCCTACGAGCAGTACTTC	CASSIRQGSYEQYF
TRBJ1-3	TRBD1	.	TRBV7-8	TGTGCCAGCAGCCTAAGGGGGCGACAGGGGCCCTCTGGAAACACCATATATTTT	CASSLRGRQGPSGNTIYF
TRBJ2-1	.	.	TRBV30	TGTGCCAGACTAGACCTCATTCACAATGAGCAGTTCTTC	CARLDLIHNEQFF
TRBJ2-7	.	.	TRBV6-5	TGTGCCAGCAAGGCTGATTATGCCCAGGCCTACGAGCAGTACTTC	CASKADYAQAYEQYF
TRBJ2-5	.	.	TRBV7-9	TGTGCCAGCAGCTTCAGGAGGAGGGTCGGCGGAGAGACCCAGTACTTC	CASSFRRRVGGETQYF
TRBJ1-2	TRBD1	few	TRBV9	TGTGCCAGCAGCGTAGGCGGGACAGGGGGACGTGGCTACACCTTC	CASSVGGTGGRGYTF
TRBJ2-5	TRBD2	.	TRBV7-9	TGTGCCAGCAGCTCCGGGGGACTAGCGGGAGGAGAGACCCAGTACTTC	CASSSGGLAGGETQYF
TRBJ2-4	TRBD2	.	TRBV6-1	TGTGCCAGCAGCCTTCCTCGACTAGCGGGGAGTCAGTACTTC	CASSLPRLAGSQYF
TRBJ2-1	TRBD2	few	TRBV11-3	TGTGCCAGCAGCTCGAGGAAGCGGGAGGGCAGGGATGAGCAGTTCTTC	CASSSRKREGRDEQFF
TRBJ2-6	.	.	TRBV15	TGTGCCACCAGCTGGGGGGACTCTGGGGCCAACGTCCTGACTTTC	CATSWGDSGANVLTF
TRBJ2-7	.	.	TRBV6-6	TGTGCCACGGGGAGTGGCTACGAGCAGTACTTC	CATGSGYEQYF
TRBJ2-7	.	.	TRBV5-5	TGTGCCACCGGGGTCGCGGGGAGCCTAAGGGAGCAGTACTTC	CATGVAGSLREQYF
TRBJ2-2	.	.	TRBV5-4	TGTGCCAGCACCAGGCAGGGGAGCACCGGGGAGCTGTTTTTT	CASTRQGSTGELFF
TRBJ1-1	.	.	TRBV13	TGTGCCAGCAGCTTAAACCAGGCTGGTGCTTTCTTT	CASSLNQAGAFF
TRBJ2-2	.	.	TRBV29-1	TGCAGCGTTCGTGGGGCCGGCGGGGAGCTGTTTTTT	CSVRGAGGELFF
TRBJ1-2	.	.	TRBV7-9	TGTGCCAGCAGCTTAGGGGCAGCCTCTGGCTACACCTTC	CASSLGAASGYTF
TRBJ2-3	TRBD2	.	TRBV11-2	TGTGCCAGCAGCTTAGGGGGGAGGGTCCCAGATACGCAGTATTTT	CASSLGGRVPDTQYF
TRBJ1-2	.	few	TRBV18	TGTGCCAGCTCACCACGGGAGAACGCTAACTATGGCTACACCTTC	CASSPRENANYGYTF
TRBJ2-4	.	.	TRBV2	TGTGCCAGCAGTCTTGAAAACATTCAGTACTTC	CASSLENIQYF
TRBJ2-7	TRBD1	once	TRBV7-7	TGTGCTAGCAGCTTGAACCGGGACAGCTACGAGCAGTACTTC	CASSLNRDSYEQYF
TRBJ1-5	TRBD1	.	TRBV30	TGTGCCTGGAGTGGTAGGGGGCTGAATCAGCCCCAGCATTTT	CAWSGRGLNQPQHF
TRBJ2-7	.	.	TRBV9	TGTGCCAGCAGCACCGGGAGTCGCAGGAGCGAGCAGTACTTC	CASSTGSRRSEQYF